The rows below give T cell receptor beta chains drawn from one sample of a study of blood T cell repertoires in COVID-19. Produced via immunoSEQ multiplex PCR; TCRdb's table is partial and in-frame only. The sample consists of about 73,000 clones, 70% to 85% of them appearing once. Sequencing used peripheral blood. All receptors come from a woman aged 60-75 years with acute or convalescent COVID-19. Each CDR3 is given with its conserved first and last residue. A D gene is named only where the DNA matches it firmly. Size tells how often a clone was seen (once, few, many) or the class of an expanded clone, and some rows leave it out.

clone size	CDR3 length	V gene	J gene	D gene	CDR3 protein	CDR3 DNA
NA	12	TRBV9	TRBJ1-2	NA	CASSEGTYGYTF	TGTGCCAGCAGCGAGGGGACATATGGCTACACCTTC
NA	17	TRBV7-8	TRBJ2-2	TRBD2	CASSRGLAGTNTGELFF	TGTGCCAGCAGCCGAGGACTAGCGGGGACGAACACCGGGGAGCTGTTTTTT
NA	18	TRBV1	TRBJ1-1	NA	CTSSQEPQDRDLNTEAFF	TGCACCAGCAGCCAAGAACCCCAGGACAGGGACTTGAACACTGAAGCTTTCTTT
few	15	TRBV7-3	TRBJ2-5	TRBD1	CASSLNGQGAETQYF	TGTGCCAGCAGCTTAAATGGCCAGGGGGCAGAGACCCAGTACTTC
few	14	TRBV3-1/TRBV3-2	TRBJ1-3	TRBD1	CASSPGQGANTIYF	TGTGCCAGCAGCCCCGGACAGGGGGCGAACACCATATATTTT
NA	14	TRBV3-1/TRBV3-2	TRBJ1-2	NA	CASGPGNRESGYTF	TGTGCCAGCGGTCCAGGCAACCGGGAGAGTGGCTACACCTTC
NA	18	TRBV24-1	TRBJ2-5	TRBD2	CATSDFSGPGGQVETQYF	TGTGCCACCAGTGATTTTAGTGGACCGGGGGGTCAGGTGGAGACCCAGTACTTC
NA	16	TRBV6-5	TRBJ1-3	TRBD1	CASSYGTVGSGNTIYF	TGTGCCAGCAGTTATGGGACAGTGGGATCTGGAAACACCATATATTTT
few	13	TRBV24-1	TRBJ2-7	NA	CATSDTGSYEQYF	TGTGCCACCAGCGACACAGGGTCCTACGAGCAGTACTTC
NA	19	TRBV28	TRBJ1-2	NA	CASIDGIGGSDIANYGYTF	TGTGCCAGCATTGACGGGATAGGAGGAAGCGATATAGCTAACTATGGCTACACCTTC
NA	16	TRBV6-5	TRBJ2-7	NA	CASSYSGARASHEQYF	TGTGCCAGCAGTTACTCTGGGGCCAGGGCATCGCACGAGCAGTACTTC
NA	15	TRBV28	TRBJ1-1	NA	CASRLRTVMNTEAFF	TGTGCCAGCAGGCTGCGGACAGTCATGAACACTGAAGCTTTCTTT
NA	18	TRBV4-1	TRBJ1-1	TRBD1	CASSQVKATGARNTEAFF	TGCGCCAGCAGCCAAGTTAAGGCGACAGGGGCGCGGAACACTGAAGCTTTCTTT
NA	14	TRBV28	TRBJ2-1	TRBD1	CASSLWDRVNEQFF	TGTGCCAGCAGTCTTTGGGACAGGGTCAATGAGCAGTTCTTC
NA	14	TRBV20-1	TRBJ1-6	TRBD1	CSASGDRARSPLHF	TGCAGTGCTAGTGGCGACAGGGCGAGGTCACCCCTCCACTTT
NA	15	TRBV9	TRBJ2-5	TRBD1	CASSVRDRGLETQYF	TGTGCCAGCAGCGTTAGGGACAGGGGGCTTGAGACCCAGTACTTC
once	14	TRBV10-2	TRBJ2-5	NA	CASTRAQRQETQYF	TGCGCCAGCACCCGGGCACAGCGGCAAGAGACCCAGTACTTC
once	14	TRBV5-8	TRBJ2-4	TRBD2	CASSFRGGKNIQYF	TGTGCCAGCAGCTTTCGGGGGGGCAAAAACATTCAGTACTTC
NA	17	TRBV9	TRBJ1-3	NA	CASSVGYQGKVRNTIYF	TGTGCCAGCAGCGTAGGGTACCAGGGGAAAGTTAGAAACACCATATATTTT
NA	12	TRBV5-4	TRBJ1-2	NA	CASSSTQGFYTF	TGTGCCAGCAGTTCTACTCAGGGGTTCTACACCTTC
once	14	TRBV6-5	TRBJ2-2	NA	CASSPMRSGGELFF	TGTGCCAGCAGCCCCATGAGATCGGGCGGGGAGCTGTTTTTT
few	15	TRBV5-8	TRBJ1-6	NA	CASSPRVPRNSPLHF	TGTGCCAGCAGCCCCCGGGTTCCGAGAAATTCACCCCTCCACTTT
NA	15	TRBV7-3	TRBJ1-2	NA	CASSLTGNTGTGYTF	TGTGCCAGCAGCTTAACGGGAAATACAGGGACCGGCTACACCTTC
NA	14	TRBV6-5	TRBJ1-5	TRBD1	CASRDRYSNQPQHF	TGTGCCAGCAGGGACAGGTATAGCAATCAGCCCCAGCATTTT
NA	15	TRBV2	TRBJ2-2	TRBD1	CASSAGQGNTGELFF	TGTGCCAGCAGTGCGGGACAGGGGAACACCGGGGAGCTGTTTTTT
NA	14	TRBV29-1	TRBJ1-3	NA	CSVEENNSGNTIYF	TGCAGCGTTGAAGAGAACAACTCTGGAAACACCATATATTTT
once	16	TRBV9	TRBJ2-5	TRBD2	CASSVGSGRGQETQYF	TGTGCCAGCAGCGTAGGTAGCGGGAGAGGGCAAGAGACCCAGTACTTC
NA	13	TRBV5-1	TRBJ2-1	NA	CALQGSSYNEQFF	TGCGCCCTGCAGGGTAGCTCCTACAATGAGCAGTTCTTC
NA	13	TRBV6-1	TRBJ1-5	TRBD1	CASSEQGEQPQHF	TGTGCCAGCAGTGAACAGGGGGAACAGCCCCAGCATTTT
NA	13	TRBV7-9	TRBJ2-4	NA	CASSLADKNIQYF	TGTGCCAGCAGCTTGGCAGATAAAAACATTCAGTACTTC
NA	15	TRBV3-1/TRBV3-2	TRBJ1-4	NA	CASSHRRQTNEKLFF	TGTGCCAGCAGCCACCGGAGACAGACTAATGAAAAACTGTTTTTT
NA	12	TRBV24-1	TRBJ1-2	NA	CATSDFEEGYTF	TGTGCCACCAGTGATTTTGAGGAGGGCTACACCTTC
NA	15	TRBV9	TRBJ2-1	NA	CASSDGTLTYNEQFF	TGTGCCAGCAGCGACGGGACTCTGACCTACAATGAGCAGTTCTTC
few	13	TRBV19	TRBJ1-2	NA	CASSRAFGYGYTF	TGTGCCAGTTCCAGGGCTTTTGGCTATGGCTACACCTTC
NA	13	TRBV24-1	TRBJ2-7	NA	CATSETGTYEQYF	TGTGCCACCAGTGAGACCGGGACCTACGAGCAGTACTTC
NA	15	TRBV28	TRBJ2-3	TRBD2	CASSLAGDYSDTQYF	TGTGCCAGCAGTCTAGCGGGGGATTATTCAGATACGCAGTATTTT
NA	15	TRBV2	TRBJ1-1	NA	CASSGEEGWGTEAFF	TGTGCCAGCAGTGGCGAGGAGGGCTGGGGCACTGAAGCTTTCTTT
NA	16	TRBV5-4	TRBJ2-1	NA	CASSSAGYPSNNEQFF	TGTGCCAGCAGCTCCGCAGGGTATCCCTCAAACAACGAGCAGTTCTTC
NA	14	TRBV5-5	TRBJ2-5	NA	CASSFLAVFETQYF	TGTGCCAGCAGCTTTTTAGCGGTGTTTGAGACCCAGTACTTC
NA	13	TRBV7-9	TRBJ1-4	NA	CASSLDLGLNLFF	TGTGCCAGCAGCTTAGACTTGGGGCTCAACCTGTTTTTT
once	14	TRBV6-5	TRBJ1-2	NA	CASSNQGGVYGYTF	TGTGCCAGCAGTAATCAGGGAGGGGTATATGGCTACACCTTC
NA	16	TRBV28	TRBJ1-4	TRBD1	CASSSPSTGGREKLFF	TGTGCCAGCAGTTCACCCTCGACAGGGGGCCGTGAAAAACTGTTTTTT
few	13	TRBV27	TRBJ2-7	TRBD2	CASHKAGGSEQYF	TGTGCCAGCCATAAAGCGGGAGGGAGCGAGCAGTACTTC
NA	16	TRBV15	TRBJ1-3	NA	CATSRDPPGSGNTIYF	TGTGCCACCAGCAGAGATCCGCCAGGCTCTGGAAACACCATATATTTT
NA	13	TRBV2	TRBJ1-1	NA	CASSQYRDTEAFF	TGTGCCAGCAGCCAGTACAGGGATACTGAAGCTTTCTTT
NA	14	TRBV5-8	TRBJ2-6	NA	CASSQFSGANVLTF	TGTGCCAGCAGCCAGTTCTCTGGGGCCAACGTCCTGACTTTC
NA	13	TRBV30	TRBJ1-1	NA	CAWSVSMNTEAFF	TGTGCCTGGAGTGTTAGTATGAACACTGAAGCTTTCTTT
once	13	TRBV28	TRBJ2-1	NA	CASSPGDTSEQFF	TGTGCCAGCAGTCCCGGTGACACCTCCGAGCAGTTCTTC
NA	16	TRBV5-1	TRBJ1-3	NA	CASSGGTGFSGNTIYF	TGCGCCAGCAGCGGGGGTACAGGGTTCTCTGGAAACACCATATATTTT
NA	14	TRBV7-9	TRBJ2-5	TRBD2	CASSSRLAKETQYF	TGTGCCAGCAGCTCAAGACTAGCAAAAGAGACCCAGTACTTC